This T cell receptor beta chain emerged from a study of T cells in Graves' hyperthyroidism and ophthalmopathy (dated by TCRdb to the late 2010s). About the full investigation: Peripheral blood was collected at initial diagnosis, before any treatment. To identify distinguishing TCR V-J signatures, a discovery cohort of 90 to 100 patients was used, comprising 40 to 45 with Graves' ophthalmopathy and some 57 with stable Graves' hyperthyroidism. In several Graves' hyperthyroidism patients, the study also compared T-cell repertoires from thyroid tissue with T-cell repertoires from blood. The approximately 97 discovery patients were randomly divided into training and test sets at a 7:3 ratio. Once sampling was done, hyperthyroidism patients were given methimazole at a starting dose of 30 mg daily, whereas ophthalmopathy patients were given high-dose intravenous methylprednisolone. Whether ophthalmopathy could be predicted prospectively was tested in an independent validation cohort made up of under 20 hyperthyroidism patients plus 17 patients who later progressed to ophthalmopathy. The paper reports TCR Vbeta CDR3 sequencing of roughly 140 peripheral blood samples: some 41 ophthalmopathy, fewer than 80 hyperthyroidism and 17 progressor patients.

Study-wide conclusions, independent of this receptor: Sample size was not statistically predetermined, and blinding of investigators to group allocation was not performed. Most expanded thyroid clonotypes (frequency above 0.001) were also detected in blood, a finding suggesting that blood repertoires may reflect thyroid immune responses. In validation, progression to ophthalmopathy was predicted by the model with more than 65% sensitivity and 72.22% specificity, a median of approximately 6.5 months before onset. A model built on a 13 V-J signature distinguished ophthalmopathy from stable hyperthyroidism, reaching roughly 88% sensitivity and about 81% specificity in cross-validation and 80%/75% in testing.

TCR beta CDR3 regions were amplified from RNA transcripts. The first round of RT-PCR for the TCR CDR3 was performed with the HTBI primer set and the Qiagen OneStep RT-PCR kit. Libraries were constructed in a second round of multiplex PCR, after which size selection and purification were performed. Sequencing of the libraries was done on an Illumina HiSeq2000 using paired-end 100 bp reads. In the paper's pipeline: SOAPnuke was used to process the raw data, with reads discarded if the reads contained adapters or uncalled bases, had a mean Phred below 15, or lacked an exact constant-primer or identifier match. COPE v1.2.5 was used to merge the high-quality paired reads, and each unique nucleotide sequence was defined as a clonotype. MiTCR v1.1 was used to align the clonotypes against IMGT TRBV, TRBD and TRBJ reference segments. Only V-J combinations with frequency above 0.0001, covering about 99% of repertoires, were analysed. A TCS score was defined as the ratio between F50 (clonal expansion) and ExV (chaos), using BLOSUM62-based TCRdist between CDR3 peptides within each V-J. Welch's t-statistics and random forest reduced 514 V-J features to 13, which were used in a naive Bayes classifier (R e1071). Clones were called with MiXCR by TCRdb after fastp trimmed the public reads at Q25, and only in-frame beta chains were retained. Each CDR3 protein gets just one entry, which takes the most common genes and DNA from the rows behind it. TCRdb, not the authors, supplied the V and J calls. The sample table holds under 350,000 distinct CDR3 sequences, of which roughly 20% were seen once. The ten largest clonotypes hold about half of the sample.

Sequences LNHDA (CDR1) and SQIVND (CDR2) are obtained from the germline V gene (reference sequence). V was cut back by 7 bases and J by 2 bases, leaving a gap of 15 bases between them. The CDR3 goes from the cysteine to the phenylalanine over 15 residues. Only CDR3 DNA is held: 45 bases, read in frame from base 1. Graves' hyperthyroidism was defined as stable when no progression to ophthalmopathy occurred over 18 months of follow-up. Hyperthyroidism patients were newly diagnosed, with disease duration under 2 months, and aged 18 to 65 years. Patients with uncontrolled infections, other autoimmune diseases, pregnancy or lactation were excluded. Diagnoses relied on clinical symptoms, serum thyroxine and TRAb, thyroid ultrasound and orbital computed tomography. Ficoll-Paque density gradient centrifugation was used to isolate PBMCs from about 10 ml of fresh peripheral blood. Total RNA was extracted using Trizol reagent, and RNA quality was assessed on an Agilent 2100 Bioanalyzer.

This clonotype was seen a few times. The specificity of this receptor is unknown. Base qualities are not provided; no much larger clone lies one nucleotide away. Material: blood. This sequence uses TRBV19 and TRBJ1-5; TRBD1 is possibly the D segment (6 matching bases). This clonotype originated in a woman in her forties or fifties with Graves' hyperthyroidism. The base sequence is TGTGCCAGTAACCCGTCCCGGACAGGCAATCAGCCCCAGCATTTT. This translates into CASNPSRTGNQPQHF.